A single sample gave rise to the 10 T cell receptor beta chains below, sequenced in a study of human T cells and chemical hapten exposure. MiXCR, run by TCRdb on the RACE reads, gives a single entry per CDR3 protein. The sample comprises over 300,000 distinct CDR3 sequences, 5.1% of which are singletons, and 2.5% to 3% rests with the top ten. Time point reported: pre-sensitization, week 0. The treatment: therapeutic diphenylcyclopropenone sensitization with weekly scalp DPC. The material sequenced was whole blood, taken in connection with sensitization to the hapten diphenylcyclopropenone (DPC). Every receptor here comes from a woman in her fifties or sixties with alopecia areata. Some clones in this sample may be carry-over from other donors' samples.

In its sample, this clonotype was seen many times. The J gene is TRBJ2-7, the V gene TRBV10-3; tentatively, D is TRBD2 (6 bases). V gave up 0 bases and J gave up 2 bases, with 20 bases separating them. The CDR3 has 18 amino acids. Per the germline V gene, CDR1 is ENHRY and CDR2 is SYGVKD. Here the CDR3 DNA reads TGTGCCATCAGTGAGTCGATGACAGCGGCTAGCGCTACCTACGAGCAGTACTTC. Its translation: CAISESMTAASATYEQYF.

In its sample, this clonotype was seen many times. The J gene is TRBJ2-3, the V gene TRBV4-3; D is unresolved. This CDR3 spans 14 amino acids. Germline V gene sequence: CDR1 LGHNA, CDR2 YSLEER. V was clipped by 1 base and J by 1 base, with 6 bases between them. CDR3 nucleotides: TGCGCCAGCAGCCAAGGGCTTGGCACAGATACGCAGTATTTT. Translation: CASSQGLGTDTQYF.

This clonotype was seen many times. The V call is TRBV28, the J call TRBJ2-3, with D possibly being TRBD2 (6 bases). The germline V gene has CDR1 MDHEN and CDR2 SYDVKM. This CDR3 region has 14 residues. Trimming pared 5 bases from V and 8 bases from J, leaving 17 bases between. In DNA, the CDR3 is TGTGCCAGCAGTCCCCTGGCGGGAACGGTTACGCAGTATTTT. Translation gives CASSPLAGTVTQYF.

This clonotype came up many times. The V gene is TRBV20-1, the J gene TRBJ2-3; 12 nucleotides agree with TRBD2. CDR1 is DFQATT, CDR2 SNEGSKA, per germline (reference sequence). V shed 5 bases and J 2 bases; nucleotides not matched to a gene: 14. CDR3 length: 18 amino acids. The CDR3 here is CSAGLAGRYYTDTDTQYF. CDR3 sequence (DNA): TGCAGTGCTGGACTAGCGGGAAGGTATTATACAGACACAGATACGCAGTATTTT.

This clonotype was seen repeatedly, ten times or more. The rearrangement joins TRBV5-1 to TRBJ2-3, with 8 bases identical to TRBD2. After removal of 5 bases from V and 5 bases from J, the junction contained 10 bases not matched to a gene. Germline lookup yields CDR1 SGHRS and CDR2 YFSETQ. The CDR3 sequence is 15 residues long. The CDR3 loop is CASSESSGGRDTQYF. The CDR3, as DNA: TGCGCCAGCAGTGAATCAAGCGGGGGCAGAGATACGCAGTATTTT.

A word on this clonotype: One base away lies a much larger clone, so this may be a sequencing read error. The gene calls are TRBV15 and TRBJ2-2; no firm D call. The CDR3 is 15 amino acids. With 6 bases removed from V and 1 base from J, the gap between germline ends came to 12 bases. Germline loops: CDR1 LNHNV, CDR2 YYDKDF (reference sequence). The CDR3 nucleotides are TGTGCCACCAGACAGTTGGGCGGGAACACCGGGGAGCTGTTTTTT. As protein: CATRQLGGNTGELFF.

There are a few counts of this clonotype. The V and J genes are TRBV12-3 or TRBV12-4 and TRBJ2-7; no clear D gene. V was pared by 2 bases and J by 3 bases, with 20 bases between. The CDR3 covers 17 residues. The CDR3 nucleotides are TGTGCCAGCAGTTTAAGGATGGTGGAGACGAGTTTCTACGAGCAGTACTTC. Residues: CASSLRMVETSFYEQYF.

In this sample, this clonotype turned up many times. V usage is TRBV9 and J usage is TRBJ1-1, with TRBD1 matching 7 bases. Germline V CDR1 and CDR2: SGDLS, YYNGEE. J gave up 4 bases and V 4 bases, and 7 bases lay outside the gene matches. CDR3 length: 14 amino acids. The CDR3 region is CASSLTGDGTEAFF. Written as DNA, the CDR3 is TGTGCCAGCAGCTTAACAGGGGATGGCACTGAAGCTTTCTTT.

This clonotype was counted between two and nine times. The CDR3, as DNA: TGTGCCAGCAGCCAAGCCCCCTGGACTAGCGGGGAAGAGACCCAGTACTTC. It specifies CASSQAPWTSGEETQYF. The rearrangement joins TRBV3-1 to TRBJ2-5; 12 bases agree with TRBD2. The J segment lost 3 bases and the V segment lost 1 base, leaving 6 bases of the junction unmatched. This CDR3 comprises 17 residues. CDR1 and CDR2 from the germline V gene are LGHDT and YNNKEL (reference sequence).

This chain joins TRBV29-1 and TRBJ1-4, with D uncertain. This CDR3 spans 14 amino acids. The germline CDR1 and CDR2 sequences are SQVTM and ANQGSEA. The ends were cut back, 2 bases at V and 6 bases at J, with 13 bases in the middle. The CDR3 spells CSVESPGVDEKLFF. CDR3 DNA: TGCAGCGTTGAAAGTCCCGGGGTGGATGAAAAACTGTTTTTT.